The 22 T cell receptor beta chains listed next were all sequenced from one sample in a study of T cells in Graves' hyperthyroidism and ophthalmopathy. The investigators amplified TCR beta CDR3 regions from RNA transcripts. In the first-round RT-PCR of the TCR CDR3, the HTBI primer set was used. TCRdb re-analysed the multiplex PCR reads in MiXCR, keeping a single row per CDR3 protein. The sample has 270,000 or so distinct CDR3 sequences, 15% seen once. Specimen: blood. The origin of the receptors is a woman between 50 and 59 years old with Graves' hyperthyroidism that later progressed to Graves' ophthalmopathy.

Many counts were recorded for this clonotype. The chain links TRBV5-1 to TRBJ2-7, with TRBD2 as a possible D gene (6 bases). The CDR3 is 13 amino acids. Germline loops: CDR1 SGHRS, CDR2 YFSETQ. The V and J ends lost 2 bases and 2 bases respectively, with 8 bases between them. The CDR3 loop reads CASSFGRPYEQYF. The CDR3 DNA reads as TGCGCCAGCAGCTTCGGGAGACCCTACGAGCAGTACTTC.

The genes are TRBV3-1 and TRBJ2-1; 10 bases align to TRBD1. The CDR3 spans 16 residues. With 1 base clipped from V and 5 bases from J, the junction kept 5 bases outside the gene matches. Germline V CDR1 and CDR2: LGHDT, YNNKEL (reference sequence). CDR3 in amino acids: CASSQGVGQGNNEQFF. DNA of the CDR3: TGTGCCAGCAGCCAAGGGGTGGGACAGGGGAACAATGAGCAGTTCTTC.

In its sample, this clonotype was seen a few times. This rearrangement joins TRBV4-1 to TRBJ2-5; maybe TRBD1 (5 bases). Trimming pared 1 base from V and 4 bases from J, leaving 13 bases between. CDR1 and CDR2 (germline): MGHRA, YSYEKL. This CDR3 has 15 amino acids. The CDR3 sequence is CASSQVQGTGETQYF. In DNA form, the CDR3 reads TGCGCCAGCAGCCAAGTTCAGGGAACGGGAGAGACCCAGTACTTC.

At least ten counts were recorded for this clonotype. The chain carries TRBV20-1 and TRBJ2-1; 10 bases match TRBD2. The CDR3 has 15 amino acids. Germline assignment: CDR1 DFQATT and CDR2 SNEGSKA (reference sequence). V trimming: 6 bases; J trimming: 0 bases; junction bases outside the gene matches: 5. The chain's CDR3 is CSAEAGGSSYNEQFF. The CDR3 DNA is TGCAGTGCGGAAGCGGGAGGGAGCTCCTACAATGAGCAGTTCTTC.

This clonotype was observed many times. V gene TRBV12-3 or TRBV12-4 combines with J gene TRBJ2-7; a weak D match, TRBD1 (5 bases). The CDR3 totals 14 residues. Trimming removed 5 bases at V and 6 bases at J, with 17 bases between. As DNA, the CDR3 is TGTGCCAGCAGTCCCCATCCGACAGCCGTCGAGCAGTACTTC. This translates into CASSPHPTAVEQYF.

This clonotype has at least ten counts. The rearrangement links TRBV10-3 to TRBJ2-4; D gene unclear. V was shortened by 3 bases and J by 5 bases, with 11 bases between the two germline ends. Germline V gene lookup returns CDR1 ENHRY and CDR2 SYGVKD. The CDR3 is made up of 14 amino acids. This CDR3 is CAISDRGSENIQYF. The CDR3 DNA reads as TGTGCCATCAGTGATAGAGGCTCTGAAAACATTCAGTACTTC.

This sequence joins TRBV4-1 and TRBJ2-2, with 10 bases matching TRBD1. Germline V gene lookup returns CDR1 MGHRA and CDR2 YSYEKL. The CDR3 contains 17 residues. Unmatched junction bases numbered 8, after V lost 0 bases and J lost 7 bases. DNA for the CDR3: TGCGCCAGCAGCCAAGAGGCCGACAGGGGGCGGAGCGGGGAGCTGTTTTTT. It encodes CASSQEADRGRSGELFF.

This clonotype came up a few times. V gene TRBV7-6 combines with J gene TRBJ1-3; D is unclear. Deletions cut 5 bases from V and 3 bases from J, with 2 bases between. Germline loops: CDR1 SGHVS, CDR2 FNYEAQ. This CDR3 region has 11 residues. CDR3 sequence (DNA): TGTGCCAGCAGCCGTGGAAACACCATATATTTT. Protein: CASSRGNTIYF. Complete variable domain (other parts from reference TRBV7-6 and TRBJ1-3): GAGVSQSPRYKVTKRGQDVALRCDPISGHVSLYWYRQALGQGPEFLTYFNYEAQQDKSGLPNDRFSAERPEGSISTLTIQRTEQRDSAMYRCASSRGNTIYFGEGSWLTVV.

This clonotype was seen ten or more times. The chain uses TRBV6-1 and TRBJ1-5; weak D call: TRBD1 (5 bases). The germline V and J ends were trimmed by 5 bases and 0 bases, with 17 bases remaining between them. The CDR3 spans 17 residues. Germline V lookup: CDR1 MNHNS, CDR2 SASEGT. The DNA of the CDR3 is TGTGCCAGCAGTCCACGGGGACTCTCGTATAGCAATCAGCCCCAGCATTTT. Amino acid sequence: CASSPRGLSYSNQPQHF.

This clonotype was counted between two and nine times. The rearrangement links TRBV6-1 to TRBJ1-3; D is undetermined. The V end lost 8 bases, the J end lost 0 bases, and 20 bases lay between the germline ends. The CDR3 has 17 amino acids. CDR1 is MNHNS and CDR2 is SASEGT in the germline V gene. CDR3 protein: CASALRGSRLSGNTIYF. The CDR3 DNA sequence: TGTGCCAGCGCTTTGCGAGGGAGCCGTCTCTCTGGAAACACCATATATTTT.

CDR3 loop: CASSFQTWGYTGGYEQYF. The CDR3 coding sequence is TGTGCCAGCAGCTTTCAAACGTGGGGTTATACAGGGGGCTACGAGCAGTACTTC. The chain recombines TRBV5-8 with TRBJ2-7; 8 bases agree with TRBD1. This CDR3 is 18 amino acids long. CDR1 SGHTS and CDR2 YDEGEE come from the germline V gene. Unmatched junction bases numbered 16, after V lost 2 bases and J lost 3 bases.

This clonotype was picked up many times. CDR3 residues: CASSLFPQGRSPLHF. CDR3 sequence (DNA): TGTGCCAGCAGTTTATTCCCTCAGGGGCGATCACCCCTCCACTTT. The chain recombines TRBV28 with TRBJ1-6; a weak D match, TRBD1 (6 bases). Trimming stripped 1 base from V and 10 bases from J, with 14 bases between. CDR1 and CDR2 from the germline V gene are MDHEN and SYDVKM. This CDR3 is built from 15 residues. Full variable domain (outside the CDR3, taken from reference TRBV28 and TRBJ1-6): DVKVTQSSRYLVKRTGEKVFLECVQDMDHENMFWYRQDPGLGLRLIYFSYDVKMKEKGDIPEGYSVSREKKERFSLILESASTNQTSMYLCASSLFPQGRSPLHFGNGTRLTVT.

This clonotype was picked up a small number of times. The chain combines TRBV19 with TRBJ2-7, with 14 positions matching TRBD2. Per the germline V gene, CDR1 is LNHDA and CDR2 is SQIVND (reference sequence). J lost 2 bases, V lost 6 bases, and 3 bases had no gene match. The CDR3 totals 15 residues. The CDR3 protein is CASRTSGRETYEQYF. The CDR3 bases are TGTGCCAGTAGGACTAGCGGGAGGGAAACCTACGAGCAGTACTTC.

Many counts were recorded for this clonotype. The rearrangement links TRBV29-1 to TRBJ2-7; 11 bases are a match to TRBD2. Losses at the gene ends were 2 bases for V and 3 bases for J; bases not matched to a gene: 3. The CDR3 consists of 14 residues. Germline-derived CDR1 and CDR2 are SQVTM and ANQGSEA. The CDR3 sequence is CSVETGTSGYEQYF. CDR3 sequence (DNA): TGCAGCGTTGAAACGGGGACTAGCGGCTACGAGCAGTACTTC.

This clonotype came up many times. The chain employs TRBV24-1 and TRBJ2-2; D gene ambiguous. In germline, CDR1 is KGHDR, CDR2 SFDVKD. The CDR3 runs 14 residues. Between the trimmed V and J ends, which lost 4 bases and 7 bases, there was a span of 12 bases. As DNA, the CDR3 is TGTGCCACCAGTGAAGGCAAGATCGGCGGGGAGCTGTTTTTT. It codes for CATSEGKIGGELFF.

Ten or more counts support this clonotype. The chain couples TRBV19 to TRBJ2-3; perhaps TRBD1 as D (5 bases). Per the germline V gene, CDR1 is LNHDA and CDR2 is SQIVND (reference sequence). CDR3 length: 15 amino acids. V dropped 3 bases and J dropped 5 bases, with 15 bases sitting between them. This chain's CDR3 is CASSIGQGMGDTQYF. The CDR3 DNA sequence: TGTGCCAGTAGTATTGGTCAGGGCATGGGAGATACGCAGTATTTT.

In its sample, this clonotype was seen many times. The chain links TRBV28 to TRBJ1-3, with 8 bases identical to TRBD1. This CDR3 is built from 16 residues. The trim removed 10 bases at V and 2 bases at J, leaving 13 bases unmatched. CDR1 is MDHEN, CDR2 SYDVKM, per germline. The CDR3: CATLASQGAPGNTIYF. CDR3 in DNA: TGTGCCACTCTCGCCTCTCAGGGGGCACCTGGAAACACCATATATTTT.

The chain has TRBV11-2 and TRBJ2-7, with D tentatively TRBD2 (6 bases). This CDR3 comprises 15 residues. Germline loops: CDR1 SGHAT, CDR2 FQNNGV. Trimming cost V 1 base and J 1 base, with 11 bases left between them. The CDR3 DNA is TGTGCCAGCAGCTTAGTAGCTAGCGTATCCTACGAGCAGTACTTC. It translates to CASSLVASVSYEQYF. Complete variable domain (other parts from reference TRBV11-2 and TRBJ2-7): EAGVAQSPRYKIIEKRQSVAFWCNPISGHATLYWYQQILGQGPKLLIQFQNNGVVDDSQLPKDRFSAERLKGVDSTLKIQPAKLEDSAVYLCASSLVASVSYEQYFGPGTRLTVT.

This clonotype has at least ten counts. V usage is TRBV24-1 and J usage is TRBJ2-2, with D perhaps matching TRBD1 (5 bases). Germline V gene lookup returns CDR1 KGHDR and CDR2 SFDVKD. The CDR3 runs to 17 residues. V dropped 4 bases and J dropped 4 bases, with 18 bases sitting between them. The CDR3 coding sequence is TGTGCCACCAGTGACTTCCCCTCAGGGTTGGGCACCGGGGAGCTGTTTTTT. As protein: CATSDFPSGLGTGELFF.

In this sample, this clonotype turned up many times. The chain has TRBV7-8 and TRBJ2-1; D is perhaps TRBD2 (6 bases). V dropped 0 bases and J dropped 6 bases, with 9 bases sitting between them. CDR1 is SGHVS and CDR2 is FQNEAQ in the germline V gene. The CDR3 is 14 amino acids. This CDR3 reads CASSLAFGGNEQFF. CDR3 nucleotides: TGTGCCAGCAGCTTAGCGTTCGGGGGCAATGAGCAGTTCTTC.

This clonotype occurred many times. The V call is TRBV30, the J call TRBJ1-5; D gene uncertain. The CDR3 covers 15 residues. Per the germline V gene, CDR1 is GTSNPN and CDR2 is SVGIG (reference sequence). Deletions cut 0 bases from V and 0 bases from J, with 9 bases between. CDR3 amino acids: CAWSVRRISNQPQHF. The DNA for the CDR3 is TGTGCCTGGAGTGTACGCAGGATTAGCAATCAGCCCCAGCATTTT. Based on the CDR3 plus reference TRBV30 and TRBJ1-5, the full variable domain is SQTIHQWPATLVQPVGSPLSLECTVEGTSNPNLYWYRQAAGRGLQLLFYSVGIGQISSEVPQNLSASRPQDRQFILSSKKLLLSDSGFYLCAWSVRRISNQPQHFGDGTRLSIL.

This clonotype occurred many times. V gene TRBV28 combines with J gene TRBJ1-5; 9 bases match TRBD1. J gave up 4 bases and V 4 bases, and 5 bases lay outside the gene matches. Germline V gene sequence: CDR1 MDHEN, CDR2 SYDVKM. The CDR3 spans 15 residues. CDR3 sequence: CASSSPGQGNQPQHF. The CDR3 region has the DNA TGTGCCAGCAGTTCCCCGGGACAGGGAAATCAGCCCCAGCATTTT.